Described below is a single T cell receptor beta chain sequence and its context. What it binds is unknown. The junction differs from germline at one of its ends, possibly a read error. Using RNA transcripts as the source, TCR beta CDR3 regions were amplified. An initial round of RT-PCR targeting the TCR CDR3 relied on the HTBI primer set. TCRdb re-derived calls from the multiplex PCR reads in MiXCR, one entry per CDR3 protein. The sample includes 700,000 to 950,000 distinct CDR3 sequences, about 35% of them seen just once. Out of 10 ml of fresh peripheral blood came the PBMCs. Germline CDR1 and CDR2: MGHDK and SYGVNS. The CDR3 consists of 14 residues. This sample was taken from a study of T cells in Graves' hyperthyroidism and ophthalmopathy. In the study overall: The initial diagnosis was the point when peripheral blood was collected, ahead of any treatment. Overall study findings and caveats: A model of 13 V-J pairs discriminated ophthalmopathy from stable hyperthyroidism.

The sequenced material came from blood. The rearrangement links TRBV25-1 to TRBJ2-7; D may correspond to TRBD1 or TRBD2 (5 bases each). The sequence derives from a woman aged 40 to 50 with Graves' hyperthyroidism. The CDR3 loop reads CASSLGANPYERYF. The CDR3 DNA sequence: TGTGCCAGCTCTCTCGGGGCAAATCCCTACGAGCGGTACTTC.